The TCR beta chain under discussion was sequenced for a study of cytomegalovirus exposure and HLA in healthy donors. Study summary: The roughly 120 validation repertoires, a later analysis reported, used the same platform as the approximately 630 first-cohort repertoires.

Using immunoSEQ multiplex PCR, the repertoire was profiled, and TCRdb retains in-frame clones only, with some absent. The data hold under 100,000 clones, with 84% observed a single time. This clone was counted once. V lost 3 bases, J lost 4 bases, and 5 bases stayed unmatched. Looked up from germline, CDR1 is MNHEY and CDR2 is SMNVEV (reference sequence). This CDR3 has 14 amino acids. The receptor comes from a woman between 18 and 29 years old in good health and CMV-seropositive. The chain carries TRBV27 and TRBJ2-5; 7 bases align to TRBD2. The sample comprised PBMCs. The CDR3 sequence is CASSFQTSRETQYF. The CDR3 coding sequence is TGTGCCAGCAGTTTCCAGACTAGCCGAGAGACCCAGTACTTC.